This TCR beta chain was sequenced for a study of T-cell reconstitution after alpha-beta-depleted transplantation in children. This clonotype occurred a few times. Using unique molecular identifiers, the investigators prepared the TCRbeta library. TCRdb re-derived calls from the PCR reads in MiXCR, one entry per CDR3 protein. The data show about 510,000 distinct CDR3 sequences, 9.5% to 12% seen once. This TCR was sampled from a female patient aged 2-9 years who had a stem cell transplant for aplastic anemia, so the T cells may come from the graft donor. The sequenced sample was PBMCs, mostly from graft donor cells, obtained 180 days after TCRalphabeta/CD19-depleted stem cell transplant.

CDR3 sequence (DNA): TGCAGTGCTATGAGGAGAATGGGGAATCAGCCCCAGCATTTT. Residues: CSAMRRMGNQPQHF. The chain combines TRBV20-1 with TRBJ1-5, with no clear D. The CDR3 is 14 residues long. The germline V and J ends were trimmed by 4 bases and 4 bases, with 14 bases remaining between them. Germline CDR1 is DFQATT and CDR2 is SNEGSKA (reference sequence).